Sequencing of this T cell receptor (beta chain) was carried out in a study of T cell changes during pregnancy in multiple sclerosis. Sequencing was performed with immunoSEQ multiplex PCR; in TCRdb, only in-frame clones are kept and a portion is missing. The sample holds roughly 40,000 clones, roughly 91% seen once. The CDR3 has 16 amino acids. V was trimmed by 10 bases and J by 0 bases, leaving 18 bases between them. Germline V gene sequence: CDR1 MGHRA, CDR2 YSYEKL. Sequencing was performed on CD4+ T cells from peripheral blood mononuclear cells, taken in the first trimester of pregnancy. The TCR sequence derives from a female donor with multiple sclerosis, enrolled in a pregnancy study. The chain recombines TRBV4-1 with TRBJ1-4, with a possible D match to TRBD1 (6 bases). CDR3 residues: CATRTETTSTNEKLFF. In DNA form, the CDR3 reads TGCGCCACTAGGACAGAAACAACTTCAACTAATGAAAAACTGTTTTTT.